This paragraph covers one TCR beta chain sequence. The data derive from a study of control samples from healthy donors and cancer patients. In germline, CDR1 is MNHEY, CDR2 SVGAGI. Trimming stripped 0 bases from V and 5 bases from J, with 7 bases between. The CDR3 is made up of 13 amino acids. Sequencing used immunoSEQ multiplex PCR; TCRdb keeps in-frame clones, though not all of them. The sample has about 77,000 clones, 80% to 95% seen once. This chain uses TRBV6-5 with TRBJ1-2, with D perhaps matching TRBD1 (5 bases). The TCR comes from a woman aged 55-70 years in good health. Sequenced material: blood. The CDR3 here is CASSYSTDYGYTF. Here the CDR3 DNA reads TGTGCCAGCAGTTACTCGACAGATTATGGCTACACCTTC.